The 10 T cell receptor beta chains presented below share a single source sample, sequenced in a study of cytotoxic CD8 clonotypes in ibrutinib-treated CLL. The repertoire was sequenced with immunoSEQ multiplex PCR; TCRdb's copy has only in-frame clones and lacks some. The repertoire holds about 72,000 clones, with more than 75% as singletons. Source: PBMCs, taken at disease progression, from a patient treated with ibrutinib. The receptors originated from a human donor with chronic lymphocytic leukemia.

This clone was picked up a small number of times. V gene TRBV7-2 combines with J gene TRBJ1-4; D call uncertain. Trimming left V 2 bases short and J 7 bases short, with 8 bases between. The CDR3 has 13 residues. From germline, CDR1 is SGHTA and CDR2 FQGNSA. The CDR3 nucleotides are TGTGCCAGCAGCTTATTTATGGGTGAAAAACTGTTTTTT. Protein sequence: CASSLFMGEKLFF.

This chain uses TRBV7-9 with TRBJ1-2, with no clear D. There are 13 residues in the CDR3. Trimming removed 0 bases from V and 2 bases from J, with 4 bases in between. The germline CDR1 and CDR2 sequences are SEHNR and FQNEAQ (reference sequence). CDR3 coding DNA: TGTGCCAGCAGCTTAGCCAGGAACTATGGCTACACCTTC. It translates to CASSLARNYGYTF.

This clone turned up a few times. The chain couples TRBV28 to TRBJ2-7; 9 positions agree with TRBD1. The CDR3 is 14 amino acids. V trimming: 1 base; J trimming: 4 bases; junction bases outside the gene matches: 2. Per germline, CDR1 MDHEN and CDR2 SYDVKM. CDR3 coding DNA: TGTGCCAGCAGTTTATTGGGACAGGGTTACGAGCAGTACTTC. Translating it yields CASSLLGQGYEQYF. The variable domain in full, completed from reference TRBV28 and TRBJ2-7, reads DVKVTQSSRYLVKRTGEKVFLECVQDMDHENMFWYRQDPGLGLRLIYFSYDVKMKEKGDIPEGYSVSREKKERFSLILESASTNQTSMYLCASSLLGQGYEQYFGPGTRLTVT.

This chain uses TRBV30 with TRBJ1-6; TRBD1 matches at 8 bases. Looked up from germline, CDR1 is GTSNPN and CDR2 is SVGIG (reference sequence). The V and J ends lost 4 bases and 4 bases, in that order; junction bases with no gene match: 18. The CDR3 totals 19 residues. The CDR3 sequence is CAWKSDRRQGAFYNSPLHF. CDR3 coding DNA: TGTGCCTGGAAATCGGACCGGAGGCAGGGGGCGTTTTATAATTCACCCCTCCACTTT.

The J gene is TRBJ2-6, the V gene TRBV27; D is perhaps TRBD2 (5 bases). The CDR3 runs to 15 residues. Trimming stripped 3 bases from V and 0 bases from J, with 6 bases between. From germline, CDR1 is MNHEY and CDR2 SMNVEV (reference sequence). The CDR3 nucleotides read TGTGCCAGCAGTTTCGGGAACTCTGGGGCCAACGTCCTGACTTTC. Translating gives CASSFGNSGANVLTF.

This chain connects TRBV19 to TRBJ2-7; tentatively, D is TRBD2 (6 bases). The V gene's germline CDR1 is LNHDA and CDR2 SQIVND (reference sequence). The CDR3 has 17 residues. Trimming pared 3 bases from V and 0 bases from J, leaving 18 bases between. The CDR3 nucleotides read TGTGCCAGTAGTATCATTGGGAGCGGGCCTAGCTCCTACGAGCAGTACTTC. This codes for CASSIIGSGPSSYEQYF.

The chain carries TRBV11-3 and TRBJ2-7; TRBD1 aligns across 7 bases. The CDR3 has 15 amino acids. Germline CDR1 and CDR2: SGHNT and YENEEA. Losses at the gene ends were 2 bases for V and 3 bases for J; bases not matched to a gene: 7. DNA for the CDR3: TGTGCCAGCAGCTTACGAACCGGACAGGACTACGAGCAGTACTTC. Amino acid sequence: CASSLRTGQDYEQYF.

The CDR3, as DNA: TGTGCCAGTAGTATGCCAGGCTCCTATAATTCACCCCTCCACTTT. Translated, it gives CASSMPGSYNSPLHF. The chain links TRBV19 to TRBJ1-6; D gene uncertain. The CDR3 extends over 15 amino acids. Trimming left V 3 bases short and J 0 bases short, with 6 bases between. From germline, CDR1 is LNHDA and CDR2 SQIVND (reference sequence).

The CDR3 region is CASKSGTSYEQYF. The CDR3 DNA reads as TGTGCCAGCAAATCCGGGACTAGCTACGAGCAGTACTTC. The V gene is TRBV5-4, the J gene TRBJ2-7; 8 nucleotides agree with TRBD2. Germline V gene lookup returns CDR1 SGHNT and CDR2 YYREEE (reference sequence). There are 13 residues in the CDR3. Trimming at V came to 6 bases and at J to 3 bases, leaving 5 bases not matched to a gene. Full variable domain (rest looked up from reference TRBV5-4 and TRBJ2-7): ETGVTQSPTHLIKTRGQQVTLRCSSQSGHNTVSWYQQALGQGPQFIFQYYREEENGRGNFPPRFSGLQFPNYSSELNVNALELDDSALYLCASKSGTSYEQYFGPGTRLTVT.

The rearrangement uses TRBV2 and TRBJ2-7; perhaps TRBD2 as D (5 bases). CDR3 length: 16 residues. CDR1 is SNHLY and CDR2 is FYNNEI in the germline V gene. Between the trimmed V and J ends, which lost 6 bases and 0 bases, there was a span of 18 bases. The CDR3 region has the DNA TGTGCCAGCAGCCTCCGAGCTTTTGGGAGCTCCTACGAGCAGTACTTC. As protein: CASSLRAFGSSYEQYF.